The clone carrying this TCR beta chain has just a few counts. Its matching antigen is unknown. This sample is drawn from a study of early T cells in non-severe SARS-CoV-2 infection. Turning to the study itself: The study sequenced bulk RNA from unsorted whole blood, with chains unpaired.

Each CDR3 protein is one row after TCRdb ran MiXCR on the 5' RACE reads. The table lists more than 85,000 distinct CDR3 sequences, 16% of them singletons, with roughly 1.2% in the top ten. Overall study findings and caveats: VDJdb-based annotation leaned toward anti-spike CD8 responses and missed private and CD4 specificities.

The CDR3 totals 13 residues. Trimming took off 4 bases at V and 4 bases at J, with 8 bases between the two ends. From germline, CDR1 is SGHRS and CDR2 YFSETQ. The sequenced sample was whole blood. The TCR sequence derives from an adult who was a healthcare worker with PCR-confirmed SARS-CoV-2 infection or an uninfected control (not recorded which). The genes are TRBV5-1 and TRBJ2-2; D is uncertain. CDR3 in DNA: TGCGCCAGCAGCCCTAGGATCACCGGGGAGCTGTTTTTT. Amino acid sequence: CASSPRITGELFF.